This T cell receptor beta chain was recorded in a study of T-cell reconstitution after alpha-beta-depleted transplantation in children. Between the trimmed V and J ends, which lost 2 bases and 3 bases, there was a span of 9 bases. The CDR3 has 14 residues. Germline V lookup: CDR1 MNHEY, CDR2 SVGAGI. Using unique molecular identifiers, the investigators prepared the TCRbeta library. In TCRdb, the PCR reads were re-called with MiXCR into one record per CDR3 protein. The sample shows about 580,000 distinct CDR3 sequences, under 30% of them seen only once. Study conclusions and caveats: The authors attributed T-cell counts and diversity one year after transplant mostly to newly produced T cells. After transplant, high TCRbeta diversity at day 60 in some patients arose from surviving recipient T cells and thymic progenitors. Several hundred expanded graft clones reportedly gave rise to the alpha-beta T cells present about two months after transplant.

This clonotype was observed at least ten times. Antigen specificity is unknown. The sequence was obtained from a boy under two years old who had a stem cell transplant for acute myeloid leukemia, so the T cells may come from the graft donor. Sequenced here: PBMCs, mostly from graft donor cells, sampled 360 days after TCRalphabeta/CD19-depleted stem cell transplant. J is TRBJ2-3 and V is TRBV6-5; no clear D. In DNA, the CDR3 is TGTGCCAGCAGTTACGGTGGGATGACAGATACGCAGTATTTT. Translation gives CASSYGGMTDTQYF.